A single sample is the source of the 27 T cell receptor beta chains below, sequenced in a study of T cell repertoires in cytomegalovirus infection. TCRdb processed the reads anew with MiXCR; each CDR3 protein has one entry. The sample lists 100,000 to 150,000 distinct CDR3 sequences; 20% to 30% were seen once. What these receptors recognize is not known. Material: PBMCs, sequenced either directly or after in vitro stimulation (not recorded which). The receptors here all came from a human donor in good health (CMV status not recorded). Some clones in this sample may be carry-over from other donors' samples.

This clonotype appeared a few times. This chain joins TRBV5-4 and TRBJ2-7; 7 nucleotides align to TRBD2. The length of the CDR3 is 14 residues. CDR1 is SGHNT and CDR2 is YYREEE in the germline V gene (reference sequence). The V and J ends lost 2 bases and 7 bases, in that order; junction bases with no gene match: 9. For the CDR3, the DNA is TGTGCCAGCAGCTTTAGGGCGGGAGTGGGTGAGCAGTACTTC. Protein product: CASSFRAGVGEQYF.

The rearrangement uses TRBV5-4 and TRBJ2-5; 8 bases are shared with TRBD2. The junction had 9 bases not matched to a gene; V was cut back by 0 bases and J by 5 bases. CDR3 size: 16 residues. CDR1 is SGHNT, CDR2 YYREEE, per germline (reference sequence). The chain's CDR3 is CASSLVVSGKSETQYF. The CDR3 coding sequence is TGTGCCAGCAGCTTGGTCGTTAGCGGGAAGAGTGAGACCCAGTACTTC.

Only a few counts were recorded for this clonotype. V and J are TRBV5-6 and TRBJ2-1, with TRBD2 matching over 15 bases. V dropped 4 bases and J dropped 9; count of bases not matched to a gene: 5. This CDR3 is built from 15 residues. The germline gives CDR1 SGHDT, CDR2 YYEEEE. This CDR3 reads CASSVGTSGRREQFF. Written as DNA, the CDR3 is TGTGCCAGCAGCGTCGGGACTAGCGGGAGGCGTGAGCAGTTCTTC.

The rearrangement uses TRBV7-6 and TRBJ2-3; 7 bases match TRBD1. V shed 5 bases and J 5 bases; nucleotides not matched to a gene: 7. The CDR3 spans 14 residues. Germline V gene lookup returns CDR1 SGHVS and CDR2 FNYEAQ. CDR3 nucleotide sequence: TGTGCCAGCAGCAGGGGGCTCTCCGGAGATACGCAGTATTTT. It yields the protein CASSRGLSGDTQYF. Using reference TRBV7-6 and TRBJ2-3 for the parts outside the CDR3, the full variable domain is GAGVSQSPRYKVTKRGQDVALRCDPISGHVSLYWYRQALGQGPEFLTYFNYEAQQDKSGLPNDRFSAERPEGSISTLTIQRTEQRDSAMYRCASSRGLSGDTQYFGPGTRLTVL.

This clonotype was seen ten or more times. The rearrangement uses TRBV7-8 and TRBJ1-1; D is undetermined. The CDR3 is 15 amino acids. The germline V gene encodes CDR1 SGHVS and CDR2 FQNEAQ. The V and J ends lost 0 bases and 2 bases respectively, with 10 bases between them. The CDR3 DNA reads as TGTGCCAGCAGCTTAGCGTTGCATATAAACACTGAAGCTTTCTTT. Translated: CASSLALHINTEAFF. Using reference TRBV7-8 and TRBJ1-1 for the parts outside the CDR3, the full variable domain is GAGVSQSPRYKVAKRGQDVALRCDPISGHVSLFWYQQALGQGPEFLTYFQNEAQLDKSGLPSDRFFAERPEGSVSTLKIQRTQQEDSAVYLCASSLALHINTEAFFGQGTRLTVV.

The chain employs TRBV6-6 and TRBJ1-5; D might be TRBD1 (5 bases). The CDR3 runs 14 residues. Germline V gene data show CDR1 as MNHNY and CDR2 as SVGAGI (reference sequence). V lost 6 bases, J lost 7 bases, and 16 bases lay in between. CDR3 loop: CASRPGTPGQPQHF. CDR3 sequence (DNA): TGTGCCAGCAGACCCGGGACCCCGGGGCAGCCCCAGCATTTT.

CDR3 in amino acids: CASSFIGDRVYGYTF. For the CDR3, the DNA is TGTGCCAGCAGTTTTATTGGGGACAGGGTATATGGCTACACCTTC. The chain has TRBV28 and TRBJ1-2; 9 nucleotides agree with TRBD1. Germline-derived CDR1 and CDR2 are MDHEN and SYDVKM. The CDR3 is 15 residues long. J lost 5 bases, V lost 3 bases, and 7 bases had no gene match.

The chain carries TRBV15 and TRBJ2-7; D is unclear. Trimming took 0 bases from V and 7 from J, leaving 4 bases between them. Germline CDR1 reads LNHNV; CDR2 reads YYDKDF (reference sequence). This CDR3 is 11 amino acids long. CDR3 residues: CATSRDREQYF. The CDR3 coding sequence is TGTGCCACCAGCAGAGATAGGGAGCAGTACTTC.

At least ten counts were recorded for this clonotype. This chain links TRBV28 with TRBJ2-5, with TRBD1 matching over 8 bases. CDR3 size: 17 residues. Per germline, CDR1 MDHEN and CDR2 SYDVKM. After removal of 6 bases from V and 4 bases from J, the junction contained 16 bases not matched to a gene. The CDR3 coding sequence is TGTGCCAGCAGCCACGCCCGACTGGACAGGGTTGGAGAGACCCAGTACTTC. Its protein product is CASSHARLDRVGETQYF.

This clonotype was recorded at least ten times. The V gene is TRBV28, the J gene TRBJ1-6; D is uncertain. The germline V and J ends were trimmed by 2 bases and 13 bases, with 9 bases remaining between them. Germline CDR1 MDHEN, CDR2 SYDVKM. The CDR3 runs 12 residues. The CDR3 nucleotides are TGTGCCAGCAGTTTAAACAGTATCCCCCTCCACTTT. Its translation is CASSLNSIPLHF.

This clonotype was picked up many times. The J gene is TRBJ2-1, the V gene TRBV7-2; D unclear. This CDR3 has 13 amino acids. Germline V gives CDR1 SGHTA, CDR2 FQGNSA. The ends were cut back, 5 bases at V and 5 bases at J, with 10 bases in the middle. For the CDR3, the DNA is TGTGCCAGCAGCCCTGAGGCAAACAATGAGCAGTTCTTC. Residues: CASSPEANNEQFF.

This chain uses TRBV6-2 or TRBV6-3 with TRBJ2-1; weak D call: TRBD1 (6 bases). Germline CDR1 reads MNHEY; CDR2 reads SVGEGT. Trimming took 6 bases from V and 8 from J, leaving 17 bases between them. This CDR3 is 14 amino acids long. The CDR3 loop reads CASSRNEGVYEQFF. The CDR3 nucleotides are TGTGCCAGCAGCCGCAACGAGGGGGTCTATGAGCAGTTCTTC.

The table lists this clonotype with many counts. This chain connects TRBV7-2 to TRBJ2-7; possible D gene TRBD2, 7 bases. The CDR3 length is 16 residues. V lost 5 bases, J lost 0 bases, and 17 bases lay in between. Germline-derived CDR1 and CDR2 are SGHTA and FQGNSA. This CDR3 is CASSKGGLPSSYEQYF. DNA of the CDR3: TGTGCCAGCAGCAAAGGGGGACTACCAAGCTCCTACGAGCAGTACTTC.

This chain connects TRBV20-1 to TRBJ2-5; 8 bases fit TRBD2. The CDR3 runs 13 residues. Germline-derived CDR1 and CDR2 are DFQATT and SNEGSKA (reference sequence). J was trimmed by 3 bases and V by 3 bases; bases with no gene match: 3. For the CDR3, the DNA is TGCAGTGCTAGCACTAGCGGAGAAGAGACCCAGTACTTC. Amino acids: CSASTSGEETQYF.

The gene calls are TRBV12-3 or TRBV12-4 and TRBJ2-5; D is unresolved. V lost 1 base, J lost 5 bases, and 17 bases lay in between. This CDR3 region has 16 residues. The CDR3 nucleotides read TGTGCCAGCAGTTTAGGTCCCGGTTTTGGTGTTGAGACCCAGTACTTC. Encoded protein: CASSLGPGFGVETQYF.

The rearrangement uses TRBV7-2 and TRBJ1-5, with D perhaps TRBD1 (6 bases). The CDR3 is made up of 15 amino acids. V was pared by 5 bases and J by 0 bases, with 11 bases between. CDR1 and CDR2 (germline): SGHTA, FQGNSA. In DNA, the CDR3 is TGTGCCAGCAGCCCGGACAGACTTAGCAATCAGCCCCAGCATTTT. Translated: CASSPDRLSNQPQHF.

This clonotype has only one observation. The CDR3 region is CASSNTGGLETQYF. The CDR3 nucleotides are TGTGCCAGCAGCAACACAGGGGGATTGGAGACCCAGTACTTC. V gene TRBV6-2 or TRBV6-3 combines with J gene TRBJ2-5; 8 bases are shared with TRBD1. This CDR3 is 14 amino acids long. CDR1 is MNHEY, CDR2 SVGEGT, per germline. Germline trimming cut 6 bases from V and 5 bases from J; bases unmatched to any gene: 8.

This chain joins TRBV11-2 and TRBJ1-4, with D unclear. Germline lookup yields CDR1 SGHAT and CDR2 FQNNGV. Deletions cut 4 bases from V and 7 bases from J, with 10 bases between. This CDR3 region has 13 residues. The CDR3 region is CASSSFLGEKLFF. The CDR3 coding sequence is TGTGCCAGCAGCTCCTTTTTGGGTGAAAAACTGTTTTTT.

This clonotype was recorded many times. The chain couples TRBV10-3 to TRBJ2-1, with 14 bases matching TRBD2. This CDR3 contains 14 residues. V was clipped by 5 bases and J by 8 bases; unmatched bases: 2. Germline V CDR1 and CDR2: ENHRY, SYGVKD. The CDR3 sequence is CAISKGLAGDEQFF. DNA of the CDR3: TGTGCCATCAGTAAGGGACTAGCGGGAGATGAGCAGTTCTTC.

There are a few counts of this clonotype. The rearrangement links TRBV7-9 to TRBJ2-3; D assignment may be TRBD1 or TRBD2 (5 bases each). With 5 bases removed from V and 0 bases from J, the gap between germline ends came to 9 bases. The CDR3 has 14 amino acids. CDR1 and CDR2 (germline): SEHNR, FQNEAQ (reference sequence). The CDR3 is CASSPGDSTDTQYF. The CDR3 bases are TGTGCCAGCAGCCCTGGGGACAGCACAGATACGCAGTATTTT. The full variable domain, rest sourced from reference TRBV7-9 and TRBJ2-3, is DTGVSQNPRHKITKRGQNVTFRCDPISEHNRLYWYRQTLGQGPEFLTYFQNEAQLEKSRLLSDRFSAERPKGSFSTLEIQRTEQGDSAMYLCASSPGDSTDTQYFGPGTRLTVL.

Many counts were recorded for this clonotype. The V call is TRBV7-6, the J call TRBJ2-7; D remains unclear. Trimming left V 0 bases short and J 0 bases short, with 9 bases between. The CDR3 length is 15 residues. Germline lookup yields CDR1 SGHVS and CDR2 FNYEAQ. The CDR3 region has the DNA TGTGCCAGCAGCTTAGCGCCCGCCGGCTCCTACGAGCAGTACTTC. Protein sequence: CASSLAPAGSYEQYF.

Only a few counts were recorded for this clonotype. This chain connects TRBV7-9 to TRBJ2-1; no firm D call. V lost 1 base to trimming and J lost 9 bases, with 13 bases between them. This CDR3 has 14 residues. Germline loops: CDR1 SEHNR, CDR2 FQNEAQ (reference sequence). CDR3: CASSLVAATIEQFF. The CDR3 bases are TGTGCCAGCAGCTTAGTGGCCGCTACAATTGAGCAGTTCTTC.

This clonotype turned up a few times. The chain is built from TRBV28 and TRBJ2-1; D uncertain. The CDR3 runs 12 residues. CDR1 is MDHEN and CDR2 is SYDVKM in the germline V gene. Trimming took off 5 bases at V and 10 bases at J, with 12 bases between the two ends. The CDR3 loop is CASSPTSEEQFF. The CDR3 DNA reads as TGTGCCAGCAGTCCAACATCGGAGGAGCAGTTCTTC.

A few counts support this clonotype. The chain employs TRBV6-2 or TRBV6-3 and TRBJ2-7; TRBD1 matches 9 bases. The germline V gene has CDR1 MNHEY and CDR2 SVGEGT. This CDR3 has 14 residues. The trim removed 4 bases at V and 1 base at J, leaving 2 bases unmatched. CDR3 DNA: TGTGCCAGCAGTTCGGACAGGGGATCCTACGAGCAGTACTTC. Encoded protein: CASSSDRGSYEQYF.

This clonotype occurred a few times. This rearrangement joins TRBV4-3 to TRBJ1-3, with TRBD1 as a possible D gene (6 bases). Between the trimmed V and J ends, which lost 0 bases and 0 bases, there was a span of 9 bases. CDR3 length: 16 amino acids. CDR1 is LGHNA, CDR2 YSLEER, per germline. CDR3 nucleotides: TGCGCCAGCAGCCAAGATTCAGGGGCCTCTGGAAACACCATATATTTT. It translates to CASSQDSGASGNTIYF.

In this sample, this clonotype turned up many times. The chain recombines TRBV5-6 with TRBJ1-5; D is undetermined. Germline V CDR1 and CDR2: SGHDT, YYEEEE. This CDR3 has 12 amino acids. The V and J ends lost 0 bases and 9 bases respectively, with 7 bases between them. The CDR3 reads CASSLEGRPQHF. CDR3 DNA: TGTGCCAGCAGCTTGGAAGGGCGGCCCCAGCATTTT.

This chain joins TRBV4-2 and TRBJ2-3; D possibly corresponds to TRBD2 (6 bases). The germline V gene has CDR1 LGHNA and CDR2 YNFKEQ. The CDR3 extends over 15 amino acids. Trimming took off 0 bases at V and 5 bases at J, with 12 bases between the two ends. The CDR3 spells CASSQEGGTQDTQYF. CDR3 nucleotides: TGTGCCAGCAGCCAAGAGGGGGGAACCCAAGATACGCAGTATTTT.